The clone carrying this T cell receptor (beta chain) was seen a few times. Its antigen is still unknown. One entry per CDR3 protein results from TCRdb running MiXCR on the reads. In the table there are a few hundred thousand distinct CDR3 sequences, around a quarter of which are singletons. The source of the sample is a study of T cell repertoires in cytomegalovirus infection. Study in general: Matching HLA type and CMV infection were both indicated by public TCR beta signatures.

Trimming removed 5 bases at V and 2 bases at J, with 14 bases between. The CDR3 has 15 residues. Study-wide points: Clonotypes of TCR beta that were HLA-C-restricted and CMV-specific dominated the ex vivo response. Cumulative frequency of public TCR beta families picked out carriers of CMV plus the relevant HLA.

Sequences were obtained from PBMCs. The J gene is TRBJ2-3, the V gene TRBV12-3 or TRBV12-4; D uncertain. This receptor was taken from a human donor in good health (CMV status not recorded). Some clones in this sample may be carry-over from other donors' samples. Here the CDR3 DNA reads TGTGCCAGCAGTGCCGGCTCACCGCTCACAGATACGCAGTATTTT. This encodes CASSAGSPLTDTQYF.